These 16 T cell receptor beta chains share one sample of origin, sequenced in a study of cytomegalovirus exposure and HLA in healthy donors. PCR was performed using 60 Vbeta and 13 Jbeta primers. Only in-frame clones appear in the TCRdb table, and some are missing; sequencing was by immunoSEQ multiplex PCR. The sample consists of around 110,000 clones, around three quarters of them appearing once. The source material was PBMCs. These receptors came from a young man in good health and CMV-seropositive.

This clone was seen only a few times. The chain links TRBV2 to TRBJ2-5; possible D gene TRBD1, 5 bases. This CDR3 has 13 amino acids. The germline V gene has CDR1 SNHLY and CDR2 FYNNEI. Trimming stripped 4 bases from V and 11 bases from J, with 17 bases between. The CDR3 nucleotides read TGTGCCAGCAGTGGGCAGGGAACGTTTGAGCAGTACTTC. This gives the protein CASSGQGTFEQYF.

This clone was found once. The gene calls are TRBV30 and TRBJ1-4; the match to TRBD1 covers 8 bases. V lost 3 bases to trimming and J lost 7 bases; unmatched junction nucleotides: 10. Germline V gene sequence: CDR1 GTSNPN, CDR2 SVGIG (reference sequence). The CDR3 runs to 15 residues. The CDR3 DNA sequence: TGTGCCTGGAGCAAAGGCCAGGGGGCAAGTGAAAAACTGTTTTTT. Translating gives CAWSKGQGASEKLFF.

In DNA form, the CDR3 reads TGTGCCATCAGTGAGAGAGGGATTAACTATGGCTACACCTTC. This sequence encodes CAISERGINYGYTF. This chain uses TRBV10-3 with TRBJ1-2, with D unresolved. In germline, CDR1 is ENHRY, CDR2 SYGVKD. The germline V and J ends were trimmed by 2 bases and 1 base, with 8 bases remaining between them. The CDR3 loop spans 14 amino acids.

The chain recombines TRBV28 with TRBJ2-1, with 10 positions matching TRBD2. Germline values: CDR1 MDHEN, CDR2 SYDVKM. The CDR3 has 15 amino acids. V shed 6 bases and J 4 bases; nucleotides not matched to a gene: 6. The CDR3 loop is CASSLLAGLYNEQFF. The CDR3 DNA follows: TGTGCCAGCAGCTTACTAGCGGGACTATACAATGAGCAGTTCTTC.

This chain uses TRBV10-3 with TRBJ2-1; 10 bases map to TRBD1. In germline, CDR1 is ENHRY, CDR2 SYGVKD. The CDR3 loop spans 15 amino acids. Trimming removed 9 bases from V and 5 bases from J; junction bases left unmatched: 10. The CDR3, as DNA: TGTGCCATACGGGAGGGGACAGGGGCTAACAATGAGCAGTTCTTC. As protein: CAIREGTGANNEQFF.

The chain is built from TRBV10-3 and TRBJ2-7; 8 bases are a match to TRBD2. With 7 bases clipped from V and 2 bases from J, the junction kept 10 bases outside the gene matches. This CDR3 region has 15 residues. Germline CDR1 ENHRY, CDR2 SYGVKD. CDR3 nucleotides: TGTGCCATCATCGACGGGGGGGGCCCCCCCTACGAGCAGTACTTC. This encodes CAIIDGGGPPYEQYF.

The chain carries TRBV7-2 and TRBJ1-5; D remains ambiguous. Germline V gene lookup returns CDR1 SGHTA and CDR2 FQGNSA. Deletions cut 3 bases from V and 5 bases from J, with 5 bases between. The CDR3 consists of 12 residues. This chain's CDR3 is CASSLSYQPQHF. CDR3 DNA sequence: TGTGCCAGCAGCTTGAGTTATCAGCCCCAGCATTTT.

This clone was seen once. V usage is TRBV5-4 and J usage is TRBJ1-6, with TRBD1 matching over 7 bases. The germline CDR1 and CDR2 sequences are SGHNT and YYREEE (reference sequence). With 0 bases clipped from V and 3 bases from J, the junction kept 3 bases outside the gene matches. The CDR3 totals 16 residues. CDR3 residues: CASSLGDRSYNSPLHF. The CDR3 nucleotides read TGTGCCAGCAGCTTGGGGGACAGAAGCTATAATTCACCCCTCCACTTT. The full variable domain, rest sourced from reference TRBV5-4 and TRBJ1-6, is ETGVTQSPTHLIKTRGQQVTLRCSSQSGHNTVSWYQQALGQGPQFIFQYYREEENGRGNFPPRFSGLQFPNYSSELNVNALELDDSALYLCASSLGDRSYNSPLHFGNGTRLTVT.

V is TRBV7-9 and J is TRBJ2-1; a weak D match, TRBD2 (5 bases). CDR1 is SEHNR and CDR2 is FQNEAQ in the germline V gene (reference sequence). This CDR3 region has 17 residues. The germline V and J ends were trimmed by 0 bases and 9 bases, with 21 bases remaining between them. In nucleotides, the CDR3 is TGTGCCAGCAGCTTAGCGATCGTACGACGGGGAATGGGTGAGCAGTTCTTC. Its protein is CASSLAIVRRGMGEQFF.

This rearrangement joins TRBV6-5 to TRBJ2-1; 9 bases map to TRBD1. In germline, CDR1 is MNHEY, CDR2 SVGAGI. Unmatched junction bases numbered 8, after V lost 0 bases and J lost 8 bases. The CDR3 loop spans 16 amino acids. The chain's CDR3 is CASSYSGGQGSDEQFF. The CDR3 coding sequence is TGTGCCAGCAGTTACTCGGGGGGACAGGGTTCAGATGAGCAGTTCTTC.

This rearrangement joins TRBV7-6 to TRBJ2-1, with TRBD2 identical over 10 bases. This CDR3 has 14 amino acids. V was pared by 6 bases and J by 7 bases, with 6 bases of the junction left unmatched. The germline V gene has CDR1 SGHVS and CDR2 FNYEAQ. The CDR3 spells CASRSTSGINEQFF. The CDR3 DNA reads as TGTGCCAGCAGGTCCACTAGCGGGATTAATGAGCAGTTCTTC.

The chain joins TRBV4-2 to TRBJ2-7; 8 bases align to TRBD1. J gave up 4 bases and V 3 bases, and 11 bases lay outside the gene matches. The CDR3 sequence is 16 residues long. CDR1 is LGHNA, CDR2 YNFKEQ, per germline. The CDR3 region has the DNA TGTGCCAGCAGCCATGCGGCGGGACAGGCTCTTTACGAGCAGTACTTC. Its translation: CASSHAAGQALYEQYF.

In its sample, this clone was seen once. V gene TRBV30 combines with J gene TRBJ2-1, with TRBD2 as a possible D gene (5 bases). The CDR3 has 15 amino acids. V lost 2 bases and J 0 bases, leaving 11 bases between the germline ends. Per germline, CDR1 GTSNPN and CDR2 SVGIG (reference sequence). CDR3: CAWSKDSSSYNEQFF. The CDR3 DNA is TGTGCCTGGAGTAAGGACTCGAGCTCCTACAATGAGCAGTTCTTC.

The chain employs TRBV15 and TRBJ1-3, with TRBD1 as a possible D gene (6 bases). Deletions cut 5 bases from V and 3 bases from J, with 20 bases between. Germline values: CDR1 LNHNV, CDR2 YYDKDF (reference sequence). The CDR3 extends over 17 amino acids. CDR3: CATSGDPPWGHGNTIYF. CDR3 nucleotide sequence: TGTGCCACCAGCGGGGACCCCCCTTGGGGGCATGGAAACACCATATATTTT. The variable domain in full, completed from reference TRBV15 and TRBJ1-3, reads DAMVIQNPRYQVTQFGKPVTLSCSQTLNHNVMYWYQQKSSQAPKLLFHYYDKDFNNEADTPDNFQSRRPNTSFCFLDIRSPGLGDTAMYLCATSGDPPWGHGNTIYFGEGSWLTVV.

Written as DNA, the CDR3 is TGTGCCAGCAGCCCTCGGACTAGCGGAGTTGGGGATACGCAGTATTTT. Residues: CASSPRTSGVGDTQYF. The J gene is TRBJ2-3, the V gene TRBV7-2; 10 bases map to TRBD2. V lost 5 bases, J lost 6 bases, and 11 bases stayed unmatched. Per the germline V gene, CDR1 is SGHTA and CDR2 is FQGNSA. The CDR3 is 16 amino acids. The entire variable domain, with the rest obtained from reference TRBV7-2 and TRBJ2-3, is as follows: GAGVSQSPSNKVTEKGKDVELRCDPISGHTALYWYRQSLGQGLEFLIYFQGNSAPDKSGLPSDRFSAERTGGSVSTLTIQRTQQEDSAVYLCASSPRTSGVGDTQYFGPGTRLTVL.

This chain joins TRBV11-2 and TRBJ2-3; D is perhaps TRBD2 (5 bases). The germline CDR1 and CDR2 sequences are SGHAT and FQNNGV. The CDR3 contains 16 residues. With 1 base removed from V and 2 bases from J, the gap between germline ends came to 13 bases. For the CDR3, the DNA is TGTGCCAGCAGCTTAGGGGGAGAACGCACCACAGATACGCAGTATTTT. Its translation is CASSLGGERTTDTQYF.